The 18 T cell receptor beta chains reported below all come from one sample, sequenced in a study of a mutant IDH1 vaccine in newly diagnosed glioma (dated by TCRdb to the early 2020s). Receptors were amplified or captured by the immunoSEQ multiplex PCR assay. TCRdb provides this immuneACCESS table in a form limited to in-frame rearrangements. Some clones are lacking; in checked studies, under half of them reflect an unresolved V gene, and why the rest are absent is not known. The sample profile shows 95,000 to 100,000 clones; 80% to 90% of them were found once. The ten largest clones take up approximately 0.57% of the sample. Taken with the paper, the label for time point translates to: baseline, week 1 (first vaccination visit). The treatment or condition label on this specimen signifies: pre-vaccination baseline after standard-of-care therapy. Material: PBMCs, obtained from a glioma patient treated with radiotherapy, temozolomide or both. The source is a woman in her fifties or sixties with glioma.

The chain is built from TRBV11-3 and TRBJ2-7, with 8 positions matching TRBD1. The length of the CDR3 is 14 residues. Germline lookup yields CDR1 SGHNT and CDR2 YENEEA. J gave up 5 bases and V 4 bases, and 7 bases lay outside the gene matches. For the CDR3, the DNA is TGTGCCAGCAGCTCCGGGACAGGAAGGCACGAGCAGTACTTC. Translation: CASSSGTGRHEQYF.

The genes are TRBV2 and TRBJ2-5; 7 bases line up with TRBD2. The CDR3 length is 12 residues. From germline, CDR1 is SNHLY and CDR2 FYNNEI. V lost 4 bases, J lost 4 bases, and 0 bases stayed unmatched. The CDR3 bases are TGTGCCAGCAGTGCTAGCGGAGAGACCCAGTACTTC. It is translated as CASSASGETQYF.

This chain connects TRBV30 to TRBJ2-7, with 7 bases matching TRBD1. Germline V gene lookup returns CDR1 GTSNPN and CDR2 SVGIG (reference sequence). The J segment lost 2 bases and the V segment lost 4 bases, leaving 8 bases of the junction unmatched. The CDR3 is 14 residues long. The CDR3 DNA follows: TGTGCCTGGAATTCCGAGACAGGGCCCTACGAGCAGTACTTC. Its protein product is CAWNSETGPYEQYF.

The CDR3 reads CASSVTGGQETQYF. DNA of the CDR3: TGTGCCAGCAGCGTGACAGGGGGCCAAGAGACCCAGTACTTC. The rearrangement joins TRBV5-5 to TRBJ2-5, with TRBD1 matching over 9 bases. The CDR3 consists of 14 residues. CDR1 and CDR2 from the germline V gene are SGHKS and YYEKEE (reference sequence). The V gene end was trimmed by 4 bases and the J gene end by 1 base; junction bases not matched to a gene: 2.

The chain carries TRBV19 and TRBJ2-1; TRBD1 matches 7 bases. There are 10 residues in the CDR3. Germline V lookup: CDR1 LNHDA, CDR2 SQIVND (reference sequence). J lost 15 bases, V lost 4 bases, and 3 bases had no gene match. The DNA of the CDR3 is TGTGCCAGTAGTAGGGACAGTATGTTCTTC. This codes for CASSRDSMFF.

This clone was observed once. The chain uses TRBV6-4 and TRBJ2-7, with D tentatively TRBD1 or TRBD2 (6 bases each). This CDR3 contains 13 residues. Between the trimmed V and J ends, which lost 5 bases and 6 bases, there was a span of 14 bases. Germline loops: CDR1 MRHNA, CDR2 SNTAGT. In DNA form, the CDR3 reads TGTGCCAGCAGTCTCGAGGGGGGCGCCGAGCAGTACTTC. It yields the protein CASSLEGGAEQYF.

As regards this clone: Compared with germline, one end of the junction differs, possibly owing to a read error. The rearrangement uses TRBV25-1 and TRBJ2-5; D may be TRBD1 or TRBD2 (5 bases each). The length of the CDR3 is 14 residues. Germline V gene sequence: CDR1 MGHDK, CDR2 SYGVNS. The CDR3 DNA is TGTGCCAGCCGTGAGACAGCGGTCCAAGAGACCCAGTACTTC. This translates into CASRETAVQETQYF.

The gene calls are TRBV5-4 and TRBJ2-1; D is undetermined. V lost 2 bases to trimming and J lost 7 bases, with 7 bases between them. This CDR3 has 12 residues. The germline V gene encodes CDR1 SGHNT and CDR2 YYREEE (reference sequence). In nucleotides, the CDR3 is TGTGCCAGCAGCTTTACAGCGAATGAGCAGTTCTTC. As protein: CASSFTANEQFF. Using reference TRBV5-4 and TRBJ2-1 for the parts outside the CDR3, the full variable domain is ETGVTQSPTHLIKTRGQQVTLRCSSQSGHNTVSWYQQALGQGPQFIFQYYREEENGRGNFPPRFSGLQFPNYSSELNVNALELDDSALYLCASSFTANEQFFGPGTRLTVL.

The CDR3 reads CASRSESGGLGDTQYF. CDR3 nucleotide sequence: TGTGCCAGCAGGTCTGAGTCGGGGGGCTTAGGAGATACGCAGTATTTT. The chain links TRBV2 to TRBJ2-3; the D gene is possibly TRBD2 (7 bases). There are 16 residues in the CDR3. V was shortened by 6 bases and J by 5 bases, with 21 bases between the two germline ends. CDR1 SNHLY and CDR2 FYNNEI come from the germline V gene.

J is TRBJ2-1 and V is TRBV9; 11 bases agree with TRBD2. V shed 0 bases, J shed 7 bases, and the junction held 6 bases outside the gene matches. The length of the CDR3 is 16 residues. The germline gives CDR1 SGDLS, CDR2 YYNGEE. CDR3 sequence reads: CASSVATSGSMNEQFF. The DNA for the CDR3 is TGTGCCAGCAGCGTAGCTACTAGCGGGAGTATGAATGAGCAGTTCTTC. Together with reference TRBV9 and TRBJ2-1, the CDR3 gives the full variable domain: DSGVTQTPKHLITATGQRVTLRCSPRSGDLSVYWYQQSLDQGLQFLIQYYNGEERAKGNILERFSAQQFPDLHSELNLSSLELGDSALYFCASSVATSGSMNEQFFGPGTRLTVL.

The rearrangement uses TRBV28 and TRBJ2-7; the D call may be TRBD1 or TRBD2 (6 bases each). The CDR3 covers 14 residues. Trimming left V 4 bases short and J 5 bases short, with 15 bases between. The germline gives CDR1 MDHEN, CDR2 SYDVKM. The DNA of the CDR3 is TGTGCCAGCAGTTGGTCACAGGGAGGCCACGAGCAGTACTTC. The encoded protein is CASSWSQGGHEQYF.

This chain connects TRBV6-5 to TRBJ2-5, with D tentatively TRBD1 or TRBD2 (6 bases each). Trimming shortened V by 4 bases and J by 5 bases, and 20 bases separated the two germline ends. This CDR3 contains 16 residues. Germline V lookup: CDR1 MNHEY, CDR2 SVGAGI. CDR3 bases: TGTGCCAGCAGTTCAGGGGAGGCGGGATCGAGCGAGACCCAGTACTTC. It yields the protein CASSSGEAGSSETQYF.

The genes are TRBV7-8 and TRBJ1-3; a possible D gene is TRBD1 (6 bases). This CDR3 has 19 amino acids. V lost 5 bases, J lost 0 bases, and 23 bases lay in between. The V gene's germline CDR1 is SGHVS and CDR2 FQNEAQ. CDR3 sequence reads: CASSRDRRREAFSGNTIYF. In DNA form, the CDR3 reads TGTGCCAGCAGCCGCGACAGGCGTCGAGAGGCCTTCTCTGGAAACACCATATATTTT.

V gene TRBV6-5 combines with J gene TRBJ2-5; TRBD1 aligns across 8 bases. After removal of 6 bases from V and 5 bases from J, the junction contained 5 bases not matched to a gene. This CDR3 spans 13 amino acids. Looked up from germline, CDR1 is MNHEY and CDR2 is SVGAGI. The CDR3 coding sequence is TGTGCCAGCAGCCCGGACAGGGTGGAGACCCAGTACTTC. This encodes CASSPDRVETQYF.

The rearrangement uses TRBV4-1 and TRBJ2-7, with 7 bases matching TRBD1. V shed 6 bases and J 3 bases; nucleotides not matched to a gene: 8. The germline CDR1 and CDR2 sequences are MGHRA and YSYEKL. The CDR3 has 14 residues. This CDR3 reads CASSQGVEDYEQYF. CDR3 sequence (DNA): TGCGCCAGCAGTCAGGGGGTTGAGGACTACGAGCAGTACTTC.

V is TRBV6-5 and J is TRBJ1-1, with 7 bases that match TRBD1. CDR3 length: 13 amino acids. CDR1 and CDR2 from the germline V gene are MNHEY and SVGAGI. The ends lost 5 bases at V and 7 bases at J; junction bases unmatched: 7. This chain's CDR3 is CASSQQGWGEAFF. The CDR3 region has the DNA TGTGCCAGCAGTCAACAGGGGTGGGGTGAAGCTTTCTTT.

The V gene is TRBV18, the J gene TRBJ2-3; 8 bases are a match to TRBD2. This CDR3 is built from 14 residues. Germline CDR1 KGHSH, CDR2 LQKENI. V lost 3 bases and J lost 5; bases outside the gene matches: 4. In nucleotides, the CDR3 is TGTGCCAGCTCACCTGGACTAGCCCAAGATACGCAGTATTTT. Translated, it gives CASSPGLAQDTQYF.

The chain links TRBV2 to TRBJ2-2; D gene unclear. This CDR3 is built from 15 residues. V dropped 5 bases and J dropped 0 bases, with 10 bases sitting between them. Germline lookup yields CDR1 SNHLY and CDR2 FYNNEI. The CDR3 is CASSRQNPNTGELFF. CDR3 nucleotides: TGTGCCAGCAGTCGGCAGAACCCGAACACCGGGGAGCTGTTTTTT.